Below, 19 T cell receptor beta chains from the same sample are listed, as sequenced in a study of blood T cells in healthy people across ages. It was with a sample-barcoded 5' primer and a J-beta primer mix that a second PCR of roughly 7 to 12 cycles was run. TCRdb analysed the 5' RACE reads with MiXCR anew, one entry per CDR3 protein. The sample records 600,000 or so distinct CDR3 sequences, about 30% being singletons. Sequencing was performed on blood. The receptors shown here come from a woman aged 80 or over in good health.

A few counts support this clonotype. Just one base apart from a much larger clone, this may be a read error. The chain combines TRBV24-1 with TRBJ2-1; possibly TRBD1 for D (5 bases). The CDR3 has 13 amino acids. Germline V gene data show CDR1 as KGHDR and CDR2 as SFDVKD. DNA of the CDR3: TGTGCCACCAGGGATTTTAGAAGGGGTGAGCAGTTCTTC. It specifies CATRDFRRGEQFF.

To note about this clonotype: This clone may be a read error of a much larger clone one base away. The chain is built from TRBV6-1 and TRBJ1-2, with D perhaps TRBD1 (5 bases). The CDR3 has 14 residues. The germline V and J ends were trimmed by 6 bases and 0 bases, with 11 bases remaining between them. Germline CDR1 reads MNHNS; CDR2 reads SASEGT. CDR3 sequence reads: CASREQVSNYGYTF. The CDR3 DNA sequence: TGTGCCAGCAGGGAACAGGTGTCTAACTATGGCTACACCTTC.

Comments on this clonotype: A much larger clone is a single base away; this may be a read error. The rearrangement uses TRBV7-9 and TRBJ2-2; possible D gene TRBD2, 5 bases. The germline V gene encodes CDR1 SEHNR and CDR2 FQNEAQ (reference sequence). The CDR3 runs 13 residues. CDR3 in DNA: TGTGCCAGCAGCCTAGACTGGCCCGGGGAGCGGTTTTTT. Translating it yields CASSLDWPGERFF.

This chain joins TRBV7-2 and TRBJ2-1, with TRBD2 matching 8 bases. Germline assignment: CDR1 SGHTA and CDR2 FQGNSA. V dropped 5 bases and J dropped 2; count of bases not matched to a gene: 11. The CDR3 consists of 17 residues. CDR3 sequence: CASSTAPGLVAYNEQFF. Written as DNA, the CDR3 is TGTGCCAGCAGCACTGCTCCGGGACTAGTAGCCTACAATGAGCAGTTCTTC.

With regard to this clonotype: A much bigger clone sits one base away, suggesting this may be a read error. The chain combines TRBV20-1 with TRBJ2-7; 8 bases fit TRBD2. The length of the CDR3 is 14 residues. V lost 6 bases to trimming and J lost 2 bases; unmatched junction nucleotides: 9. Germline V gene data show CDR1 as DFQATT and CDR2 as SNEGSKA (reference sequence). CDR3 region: CSAGRGREPYEQYF. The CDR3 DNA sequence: TGCAGTGCCGGGAGGGGAAGGGAACCCTACGAGCAGTACTTC.

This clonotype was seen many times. The CDR3 protein is CSALHQSGGPGPDTQYF. The DNA of the CDR3 is TGCAGTGCTCTCCACCAAAGCGGGGGGCCGGGTCCAGATACGCAGTATTTT. The rearrangement joins TRBV20-1 to TRBJ2-3; 9 nucleotides agree with TRBD2. This CDR3 is 17 amino acids long. CDR1 is DFQATT, CDR2 SNEGSKA, per germline (reference sequence). Trimming at V came to 5 bases and at J to 4 bases, leaving 16 bases not matched to a gene.

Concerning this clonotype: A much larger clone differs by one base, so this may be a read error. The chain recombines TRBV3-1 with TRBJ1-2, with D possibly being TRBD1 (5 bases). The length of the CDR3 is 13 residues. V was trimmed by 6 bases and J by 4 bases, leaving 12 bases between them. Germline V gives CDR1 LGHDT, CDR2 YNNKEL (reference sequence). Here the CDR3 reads CASRRRGSYGYTF. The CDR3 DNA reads TGTGCCAGCAGACGACGGGGGTCCTATGGCTACACCTTC.

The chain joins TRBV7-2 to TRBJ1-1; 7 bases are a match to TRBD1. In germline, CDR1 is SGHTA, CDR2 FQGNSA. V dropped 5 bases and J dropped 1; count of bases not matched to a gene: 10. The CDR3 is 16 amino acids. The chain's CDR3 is CASSRGGRVGNTEAFF. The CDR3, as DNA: TGTGCCAGCAGCCGAGGGGGCAGGGTCGGGAACACTGAAGCTTTCTTT.

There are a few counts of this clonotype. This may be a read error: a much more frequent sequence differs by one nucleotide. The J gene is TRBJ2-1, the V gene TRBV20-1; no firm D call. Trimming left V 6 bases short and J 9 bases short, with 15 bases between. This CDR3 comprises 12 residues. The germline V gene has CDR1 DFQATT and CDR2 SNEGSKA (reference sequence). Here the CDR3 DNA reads TGCAGTGCCCCTCGAAGTGGCGGTGAGCAGTTCTTC. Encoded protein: CSAPRSGGEQFF.

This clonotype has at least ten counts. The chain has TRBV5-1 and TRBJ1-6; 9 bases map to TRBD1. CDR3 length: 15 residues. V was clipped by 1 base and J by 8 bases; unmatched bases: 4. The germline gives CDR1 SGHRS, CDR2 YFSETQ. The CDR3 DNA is TGCGCCAGCAGCTTGTCGGACAGGGGTGATTCACCCCTCCACTTT. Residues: CASSLSDRGDSPLHF.

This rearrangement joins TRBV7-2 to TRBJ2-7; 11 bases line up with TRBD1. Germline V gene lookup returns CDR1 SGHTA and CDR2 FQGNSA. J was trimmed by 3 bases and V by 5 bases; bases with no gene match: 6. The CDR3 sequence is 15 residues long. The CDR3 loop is CASSVGTGGVYEQYF. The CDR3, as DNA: TGTGCCAGCAGCGTGGGGACAGGGGGGGTCTACGAGCAGTACTTC.

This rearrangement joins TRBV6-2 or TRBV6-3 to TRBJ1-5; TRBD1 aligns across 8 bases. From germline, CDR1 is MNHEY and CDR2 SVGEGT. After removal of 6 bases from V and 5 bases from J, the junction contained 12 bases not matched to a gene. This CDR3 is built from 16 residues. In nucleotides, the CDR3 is TGTGCCAGCAGGGGGGTGGACAGGGCGCGGTATCAGCCCCAGCATTTT. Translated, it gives CASRGVDRARYQPQHF.

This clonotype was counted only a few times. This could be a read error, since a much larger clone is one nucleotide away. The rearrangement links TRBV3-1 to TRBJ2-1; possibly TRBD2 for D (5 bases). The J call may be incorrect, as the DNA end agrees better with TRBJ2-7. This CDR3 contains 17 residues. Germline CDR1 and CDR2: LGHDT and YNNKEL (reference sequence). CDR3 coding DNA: TGTGCCAGCAGCCAAGATACGGGAACGGGCTCCTACAATGAGCAGTACTTC. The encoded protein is CASSQDTGTGSYNEQYF.

DNA for the CDR3: TGTGCCTATTCCAGGATTTCTGGGGCCAACGTCCTGACTTTC. Translation gives CAYSRISGANVLTF. The gene calls are TRBV30 and TRBJ2-6; no reliable D call. The CDR3 covers 14 residues. Germline loops: CDR1 GTSNPN, CDR2 SVGIG (reference sequence). V dropped 7 bases and J dropped 1 base, with 11 bases sitting between them.

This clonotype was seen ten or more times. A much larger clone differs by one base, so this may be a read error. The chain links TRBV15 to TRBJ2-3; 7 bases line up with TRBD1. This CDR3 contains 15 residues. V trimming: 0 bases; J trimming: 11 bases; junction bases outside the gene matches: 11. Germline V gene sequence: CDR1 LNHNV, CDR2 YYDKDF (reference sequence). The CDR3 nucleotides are TGTGCCACCAGCAGAGATGCACAGGGGCGTGGTAAGCAGTATTTT. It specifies CATSRDAQGRGKQYF.

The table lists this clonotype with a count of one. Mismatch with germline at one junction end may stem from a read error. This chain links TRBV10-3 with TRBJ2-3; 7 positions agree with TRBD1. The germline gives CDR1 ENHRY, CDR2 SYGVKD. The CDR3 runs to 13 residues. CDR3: CAMRGLGTDPQYF. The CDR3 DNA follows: TGTGCTATGAGGGGGCTCGGCACAGATCCGCAGTATTTT.

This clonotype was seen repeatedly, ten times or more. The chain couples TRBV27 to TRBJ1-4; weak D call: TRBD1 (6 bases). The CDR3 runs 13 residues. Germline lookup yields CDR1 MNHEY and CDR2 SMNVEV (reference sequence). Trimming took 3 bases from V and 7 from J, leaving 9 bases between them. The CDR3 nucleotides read TGTGCCAGCAGTTTTGGGGGCGGTGAAAAACTGTTTTTT. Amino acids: CASSFGGGEKLFF.

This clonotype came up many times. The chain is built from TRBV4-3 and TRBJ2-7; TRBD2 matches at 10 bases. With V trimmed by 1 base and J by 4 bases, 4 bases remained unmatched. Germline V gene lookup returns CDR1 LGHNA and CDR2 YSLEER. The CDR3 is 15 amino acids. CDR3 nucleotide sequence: TGCGCCAGCAGCCAAGTAGCGGGGGGACAGTACGAGCAGTACTTC. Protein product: CASSQVAGGQYEQYF.

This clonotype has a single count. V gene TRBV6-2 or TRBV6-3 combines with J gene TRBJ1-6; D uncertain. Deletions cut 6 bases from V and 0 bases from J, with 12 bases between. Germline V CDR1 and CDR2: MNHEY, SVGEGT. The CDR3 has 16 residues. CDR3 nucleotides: TGTGCCAGCAGGACCAGATTCAGCTCCTATAATTCACCCCTCCACTTT. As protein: CASRTRFSSYNSPLHF.